This TCR beta chain was found in a study of CD4 T cells in relation to SARS-CoV-2 and coronaviruses. The J segment lost 6 bases and the V segment lost 0 bases, leaving 2 bases of the junction unmatched. CDR1 is SGDLS, CDR2 YYNGEE, per germline. The CDR3 runs 15 residues. About this clone: Antigen unknown.

The unexposed donors gave CD4+ T cells in about 2011-2019, prior to COVID-19. After about 11 days of culture, CD4+ T cells were isolated. Unexposed-donor CD4+ T cells were probed with SARS-CoV-2 S/N and four cold-coronavirus spikes, cells permitting. TCRdb's copy holds only in-frame clones and misses some; the assay was immunoSEQ multiplex PCR. In the table there are about 22,000 clones, less than 75% of which are singletons. Sequencing was performed on CD4+ T cells from PBMCs, cultured in vitro. This receptor was taken from a human donor in good health. The chain carries TRBV9 and TRBJ2-3; 12 bases agree with TRBD1. The CDR3 here is CASSVVGTGGDTQYF. The CDR3 DNA sequence: TGTGCCAGCAGCGTAGTCGGGACAGGGGGCGATACGCAGTATTTT.